The 21 T cell receptor beta chains below come from one sample, sequenced in a study of blood T cells in healthy people across ages. A J-beta primer mix and a sample-barcoded 5' primer were used in a second PCR of about 6 to 12 cycles. TCRdb re-called the 5' RACE reads through MiXCR, storing one row per CDR3 protein. Of 650,000 to 800,000 distinct CDR3 sequences in the sample, more than 40% were seen once. The sequencing sample was made of blood. These TCRs come from a man aged 55 to 70 in good health.

The rearrangement joins TRBV7-2 to TRBJ1-1, with D tentatively TRBD1 (6 bases). This CDR3 contains 15 residues. V lost 5 bases and J 6 bases, leaving 19 bases between the germline ends. From germline, CDR1 is SGHTA and CDR2 FQGNSA. The CDR3 is CASSPDRYTGSEAFF. The CDR3 DNA is TGTGCCAGCAGCCCAGACCGATACACAGGGTCTGAAGCTTTCTTT.

Comments on this clonotype: A junction boundary mismatches the germline segment, possibly from a read error. The chain uses TRBV4-3 and TRBJ2-1; TRBD2 matches 8 bases. This CDR3 has 15 residues. Per germline, CDR1 LGHNA and CDR2 YSLEER. The CDR3 DNA reads as TGCGCCTGCAGCCAGACCGGGACTAGACGCAATGAGCAGTTCTTC. Translation: CACSQTGTRRNEQFF.

This chain joins TRBV7-8 and TRBJ2-1; 11 bases are a match to TRBD1. The CDR3 is made up of 17 amino acids. Trimming at V came to 5 bases and at J to 9 bases, leaving 15 bases not matched to a gene. Germline loops: CDR1 SGHVS, CDR2 FQNEAQ. This chain's CDR3 is CASSRLMGQGVLSEQFF. The CDR3 region has the DNA TGTGCCAGCAGCCGCTTAATGGGACAGGGGGTTTTAAGTGAGCAGTTCTTC.

This clonotype was picked up a small number of times. The V gene is TRBV27, the J gene TRBJ2-3; 8 bases align to TRBD2. The trim removed 7 bases at V and 4 bases at J, leaving 4 bases unmatched. CDR3 length: 13 residues. Germline loops: CDR1 MNHEY, CDR2 SMNVEV (reference sequence). The DNA for the CDR3 is TGTGCCAGCACCCGAGCGGGGGCAGATACGCAGTATTTT. This translates into CASTRAGADTQYF.

This clonotype appeared a few times. The genes are TRBV4-3 and TRBJ2-5, with D perhaps matching TRBD1 or TRBD2 (5 bases each). Germline CDR1 LGHNA, CDR2 YSLEER. Trimming shortened V by 2 bases and J by 2 bases, and 12 bases separated the two germline ends. The CDR3 runs 15 residues. CDR3 amino acids: CASSQRGGGQETQYF. DNA of the CDR3: TGCGCCAGCAGCCAAAGAGGTGGGGGACAAGAGACCCAGTACTTC.

V is TRBV5-6 and J is TRBJ2-5, with 13 nucleotides matching TRBD2. Losses at the gene ends were 4 bases for V and 7 bases for J; bases not matched to a gene: 7. The CDR3 length is 15 residues. Germline V gene lookup returns CDR1 SGHDT and CDR2 YYEEEE. The CDR3 coding sequence is TGTGCCAGCAGCCCCACCGGGACTAGCGGGGCGACCCAGTACTTC. Its protein product is CASSPTGTSGATQYF.

This clonotype was found a few times. The rearrangement links TRBV7-2 to TRBJ2-3; 8 nucleotides line up with TRBD2. The junction had 7 bases not matched to a gene; V was cut back by 5 bases and J by 0 bases. Germline assignment: CDR1 SGHTA and CDR2 FQGNSA. The CDR3 runs 16 residues. The CDR3 nucleotides are TGTGCCAGCAGCCGGGCGGGACTAGTTAGCACAGATACGCAGTATTTT. It encodes CASSRAGLVSTDTQYF.

The chain joins TRBV28 to TRBJ1-6; D is undetermined. The CDR3 runs 15 residues. Germline V lookup: CDR1 MDHEN, CDR2 SYDVKM. Trimming pared 8 bases from V and 8 bases from J, leaving 19 bases between. The CDR3 region is CASYQFEGGYSPLHF. CDR3 nucleotide sequence: TGTGCCAGCTACCAGTTTGAGGGCGGGTATTCACCCCTCCACTTT.

V is TRBV20-1 and J is TRBJ2-7; TRBD2 might be the D (5 bases). V lost 0 bases to trimming and J lost 6 bases, with 12 bases between them. There are 13 residues in the CDR3. Germline V gives CDR1 DFQATT, CDR2 SNEGSKA (reference sequence). This CDR3 reads CSARDPSRREQYF. The DNA for the CDR3 is TGCAGTGCTAGAGACCCTAGCAGGCGCGAGCAGTACTTC.

This clonotype has ten or more counts. The rearrangement joins TRBV4-3 to TRBJ2-7; D may correspond to TRBD1 or TRBD2 (5 bases each). The CDR3 loop spans 17 amino acids. V was pared by 0 bases and J by 1 base, with 16 bases between. The germline V gene has CDR1 LGHNA and CDR2 YSLEER. The CDR3 reads CASSQDKNRDGSYEQYF. The CDR3 DNA sequence: TGCGCCAGCAGCCAAGACAAAAACCGGGACGGGTCCTACGAGCAGTACTTC.

This chain links TRBV7-9 with TRBJ2-4; 9 nucleotides line up with TRBD1. The ends lost 8 bases at V and 7 bases at J; junction bases unmatched: 12. Looked up from germline, CDR1 is SEHNR and CDR2 is FQNEAQ (reference sequence). This CDR3 comprises 15 residues. The CDR3 sequence is CASELRDTGGNIQYF. The CDR3 DNA is TGTGCCAGCGAACTAAGAGATACAGGGGGCAACATTCAGTACTTC.

The chain combines TRBV11-2 with TRBJ2-7; 7 nucleotides align to TRBD1. This CDR3 spans 15 amino acids. Germline loops: CDR1 SGHAT, CDR2 FQNNGV. J lost 3 bases, V lost 5 bases, and 10 bases had no gene match. This CDR3 is CASSTPVTGRYEQYF. The DNA for the CDR3 is TGTGCCAGCAGCACTCCCGTGACAGGGCGCTACGAGCAGTACTTC.

The chain carries TRBV5-6 and TRBJ2-3, with 12 bases identical to TRBD1. The CDR3 is 17 residues long. After removal of 4 bases from V and 6 bases from J, the junction contained 12 bases not matched to a gene. The germline V gene encodes CDR1 SGHDT and CDR2 YYEEEE. The DNA for the CDR3 is TGTGCCAGCAGCCCTAGGGGACAGGGGGCGTTTTTGGATACGCAGTATTTT. It encodes CASSPRGQGAFLDTQYF.

This clonotype occurred a few times. The chain joins TRBV11-2 to TRBJ1-1; a weak D match, TRBD1 (5 bases). V lost 8 bases and J lost 10, with 23 bases in between. This CDR3 contains 14 residues. Germline V lookup: CDR1 SGHAT, CDR2 FQNNGV. CDR3 sequence (DNA): TGTGCCAGCGCGAACAGGCCTGAGGAGTTGAGAGCTTTCTTT. As protein: CASANRPEELRAFF.

Points on this clonotype: No DNA is shown, since the ends of the CDR3 on it are uncertain; the CDR3 is the one TCRdb lists. The chain uses TRBV25-1 and TRBJ2-4; TRBD1 is the table's D call, not checked against the DNA. Looked up from germline, CDR1 is MGHDK and CDR2 is SYGVNS. From its first to its last residue, the CDR3 has 16 amino acids. The CDR3: CASSESRTGFLETQYF.

J is TRBJ2-1 and V is TRBV6-1; a possible D gene is TRBD1 (6 bases). The CDR3 is 15 residues long. In germline, CDR1 is MNHNS, CDR2 SASEGT. V was cut by 1 base and J by 1 base, with 8 bases left in between. CDR3 DNA: TGTGCCAGCAGTGAAGGGCAGGGGTCCTACAATGAGCAGTTCTTC. Its translation is CASSEGQGSYNEQFF.

This clonotype showed up just a few times. The CDR3 reads CASSQSGQNYGYTF. Written as DNA, the CDR3 is TGCGCCAGCAGCCAATCGGGACAGAACTATGGCTACACCTTC. The rearrangement uses TRBV4-3 and TRBJ1-2, with 7 bases that match TRBD1. V was pared by 2 bases and J by 2 bases, with 2 bases of the junction left unmatched. Germline V gene sequence: CDR1 LGHNA, CDR2 YSLEER. This CDR3 spans 14 amino acids.

The table lists this clonotype with a few counts. The chain employs TRBV20-1 and TRBJ2-3, with TRBD2 matching 8 bases. V trimming: 0 bases; J trimming: 2 bases; junction bases outside the gene matches: 10. This CDR3 has 17 amino acids. Germline CDR1 DFQATT, CDR2 SNEGSKA (reference sequence). The CDR3 region has the DNA TGCAGTGCTAGAGATCGTCAGACTAGCGTTTACACAGATACGCAGTATTTT. It specifies CSARDRQTSVYTDTQYF.

This sequence joins TRBV20-1 and TRBJ2-1; D may be TRBD1 or TRBD2 (5 bases each). Trimming took 7 bases from V and 10 from J, leaving 23 bases between them. Germline V gene lookup returns CDR1 DFQATT and CDR2 SNEGSKA (reference sequence). This CDR3 has 14 residues. The CDR3 DNA reads as TGCAGTGTTTGGGATTATCCGGGGACCGAAGAGCAGTTCTTC. It specifies CSVWDYPGTEEQFF.

This clonotype has just a few counts. The J gene is TRBJ2-3, the V gene TRBV7-2; 8 nucleotides line up with TRBD1. The CDR3 is made up of 16 amino acids. Losses at the gene ends were 1 base for V and 4 bases for J; bases not matched to a gene: 7. Germline V gene data show CDR1 as SGHTA and CDR2 as FQGNSA. The CDR3: CASSLVQGGVADTQYF. The CDR3 nucleotides read TGTGCCAGCAGCTTAGTACAGGGGGGAGTGGCAGATACGCAGTATTTT.

For this clonotype: This could be a read error, since a much larger clone is one nucleotide away. V and J are TRBV5-1 and TRBJ2-1; D is possibly TRBD1 (5 bases). CDR1 and CDR2 (germline): SGHRS, YFSETQ. The CDR3 loop spans 13 amino acids. The CDR3 region is CANSFSRDNEQFF. The CDR3, as DNA: TGCGCCAACAGCTTCAGCAGGGACAATGAGCAGTTCTTC.